A single sample is the source of the 19 T cell receptor beta chains below, sequenced in a study of shared clonotypes between healthy human individuals. This table comes from immunoSEQ multiplex PCR, and its TCRdb copy is limited to in-frame clones, with some not included. The sample contains 330,000 or so clones, around 79% of which appear only once. Material: memory CD4+ T cells sorted from blood. Noted subset: CD45RA-negative fraction. The receptors come from a man aged 25 to 40 in good health.

The J gene is TRBJ2-2, the V gene TRBV19; 10 bases line up with TRBD1. Trimming cost V 6 bases and J 6 bases; bases outside gene matches: 7. This CDR3 is built from 15 residues. CDR1 and CDR2 (germline): LNHDA, SQIVND (reference sequence). The CDR3 nucleotides read TGTGCCAGTAGAGGGCAGACAGGGGGCTCCGGGGAGCTGTTTTTT. Protein sequence: CASRGQTGGSGELFF.

The count of this clone is one. The chain couples TRBV18 to TRBJ2-3; 7 nucleotides match TRBD1. This CDR3 contains 15 residues. Germline assignment: CDR1 KGHSH and CDR2 LQKENI. V lost 0 bases, J lost 0 bases, and 0 bases stayed unmatched. CDR3 in amino acids: CASSPPGQSTDTQYF. The CDR3 DNA reads as TGTGCCAGCTCACCACCGGGACAGAGCACAGATACGCAGTATTTT.

The chain couples TRBV5-1 to TRBJ2-3, with D perhaps matching TRBD1 (6 bases). This CDR3 has 14 residues. Trimming removed 4 bases from V and 5 bases from J, with 14 bases in between. CDR1 SGHRS and CDR2 YFSETQ come from the germline V gene. This chain's CDR3 is CASSIGQPGDTQYF. In DNA form, the CDR3 reads TGCGCCAGCAGCATAGGACAGCCCGGAGATACGCAGTATTTT.

The chain couples TRBV7-2 to TRBJ2-7; perhaps D is TRBD1 or TRBD2 (6 bases each). The germline V gene has CDR1 SGHTA and CDR2 FQGNSA. V was cut by 1 base and J by 4 bases, with 11 bases left in between. The CDR3 sequence is 14 residues long. The CDR3 loop is CASSLGGAAYEQYF. The CDR3 coding sequence is TGTGCCAGCAGCTTAGGGGGGGCGGCGTACGAGCAGTACTTC. The full variable domain, with the rest looked up from reference TRBV7-2 and TRBJ2-7, is GAGVSQSPSNKVTEKGKDVELRCDPISGHTALYWYRQSLGQGLEFLIYFQGNSAPDKSGLPSDRFSAERTGGSVSTLTIQRTQQEDSAVYLCASSLGGAAYEQYFGPGTRLTVT.

The rearrangement links TRBV5-8 to TRBJ2-5; 9 bases are a match to TRBD1. The germline CDR1 and CDR2 sequences are SGHTS and YDEGEE. Germline trimming cut 1 base from V and 3 bases from J; bases unmatched to any gene: 4. This CDR3 has 15 residues. The CDR3 region has the DNA TGTGCCAGCAGCTTGTTGGGACAGGGAGAAGAGACCCAGTACTTC. Its protein is CASSLLGQGEETQYF.

The chain uses TRBV4-1 and TRBJ1-5; D not certain. Germline values: CDR1 MGHRA, CDR2 YSYEKL. The CDR3 contains 13 residues. V gave up 4 bases and J gave up 7 bases, with 11 bases separating them. The CDR3 reads CASSLSSSQPQHF. The CDR3 DNA is TGCGCCAGCAGCCTATCCTCTTCCCAGCCCCAGCATTTT.

J is TRBJ2-2 and V is TRBV27; 9 nucleotides align to TRBD1. The ends lost 3 bases at V and 7 bases at J; junction bases unmatched: 3. This CDR3 has 14 amino acids. The germline CDR1 and CDR2 sequences are MNHEY and SMNVEV (reference sequence). This CDR3 reads CASSFGTGNGELFF. The CDR3 DNA reads TGTGCCAGCAGTTTTGGGACAGGGAACGGGGAGCTGTTTTTT.

The chain couples TRBV5-5 to TRBJ1-2, with D hard to call. Trimming removed 5 bases at V and 6 bases at J, with 8 bases between. CDR3 length: 11 amino acids. The germline V gene has CDR1 SGHKS and CDR2 YYEKEE (reference sequence). Here the CDR3 DNA reads TGTGCCAGCAGTCACCGGCATGGCTACACCTTC. Its translation: CASSHRHGYTF.

The chain combines TRBV5-6 with TRBJ1-4, with D unresolved. Germline loops: CDR1 SGHDT, CDR2 YYEEEE. Trimming left V 4 bases short and J 7 bases short, with 11 bases between. The CDR3 loop spans 13 amino acids. This CDR3 is CASSRVRSEKLFF. CDR3 in DNA: TGTGCCAGCAGCCGGGTGAGGTCTGAAAAACTGTTTTTT.

The CDR3 is CASGGQGRQETQYF. DNA for the CDR3: TGTGCCAGCGGGGGACAGGGGAGGCAAGAGACCCAGTACTTC. The rearrangement links TRBV2 to TRBJ2-5, with 10 bases aligning to TRBD1. CDR1 SNHLY and CDR2 FYNNEI come from the germline V gene. The trim removed 8 bases at V and 2 bases at J, leaving 5 bases unmatched. The CDR3 consists of 14 residues.

This clone is a singleton in its sample. The chain joins TRBV18 to TRBJ2-7; TRBD2 is a possible D gene (5 bases). The CDR3 contains 15 residues. Trimming removed 2 bases from V and 0 bases from J, with 11 bases in between. CDR1 and CDR2 from the germline V gene are KGHSH and LQKENI. As DNA, the CDR3 is TGTGCCAGCTCACCAGAAGTAGCGAGCTCCTACGAGCAGTACTTC. This sequence encodes CASSPEVASSYEQYF. Drawing the rest from reference TRBV18 and TRBJ2-7, the complete variable domain is NAGVMQNPRHLVRRRGQEARLRCSPMKGHSHVYWYRQLPEEGLKFMVYLQKENIIDESGMPKERFSAEFPKEGPSILRIQQVVRGDSAAYFCASSPEVASSYEQYFGPGTRLTVT.

The J gene is TRBJ1-2, the V gene TRBV28; TRBD1 is a possible D gene (6 bases). CDR1 is MDHEN, CDR2 SYDVKM, per germline. CDR3 size: 14 residues. The germline V and J ends were trimmed by 10 bases and 7 bases, with 22 bases remaining between them. CDR3 DNA: TGTGCCATAGCCGGGGGGGGCCCCAATGCTGGCTACACCTTC. Protein: CAIAGGGPNAGYTF.

V gene TRBV2 combines with J gene TRBJ2-1; tentatively, D is TRBD1 (7 bases). The length of the CDR3 is 15 residues. The V end lost 3 bases, the J end lost 9 bases, and 18 bases lay between the germline ends. The germline V gene has CDR1 SNHLY and CDR2 FYNNEI. CDR3 loop: CASSDSGGLNGEQFF. CDR3 sequence (DNA): TGTGCCAGCAGTGATTCAGGGGGACTTAACGGTGAGCAGTTCTTC.

The chain has TRBV5-4 and TRBJ2-5; D remains ambiguous. V shed 0 bases and J shed 1 base, with 13 bases lying between them. CDR3 size: 16 residues. The germline CDR1 and CDR2 sequences are SGHNT and YYREEE (reference sequence). The CDR3 spells CASSLAGSRFQETQYF. The CDR3 DNA sequence: TGTGCCAGCAGCTTGGCTGGTAGCAGGTTCCAAGAGACCCAGTACTTC.

This chain uses TRBV4-2 with TRBJ2-5; TRBD2 aligns across 7 bases. CDR1 is LGHNA, CDR2 YNFKEQ, per germline. The CDR3 is 17 residues long. Trimming cost V 0 bases and J 1 base; bases outside gene matches: 8. CDR3: CASSQEWGGSGQETQYF. DNA of the CDR3: TGTGCCAGCAGCCAAGAGTGGGGCGGGAGTGGCCAAGAGACCCAGTACTTC.

This chain uses TRBV6-9 with TRBJ2-3; 9 bases agree with TRBD1. Trimming cost V 2 bases and J 8 bases; bases outside gene matches: 14. This CDR3 is built from 17 residues. CDR1 is MNHGY and CDR2 is SVAAGI in the germline V gene. CDR3: CASSYPKGQGRRGTQYF. CDR3 sequence (DNA): TGTGCCAGCAGTTATCCAAAGGGACAGGGACGGAGGGGTACGCAGTATTTT.

This clone turned up a few times. The rearrangement links TRBV19 to TRBJ2-5, with 8 bases lining up with TRBD1. The V gene's germline CDR1 is LNHDA and CDR2 SQIVND (reference sequence). This CDR3 has 15 residues. The junction had 8 bases not matched to a gene; V was cut back by 4 bases and J by 4 bases. CDR3 loop: CASSNPGTGLETQYF. The CDR3 DNA sequence: TGTGCCAGTAGTAACCCGGGGACAGGTCTAGAGACCCAGTACTTC.

V usage is TRBV6-1 and J usage is TRBJ1-5; 7 nucleotides match TRBD1. The CDR3 spans 15 residues. CDR1 and CDR2 from the germline V gene are MNHNS and SASEGT. The trim removed 6 bases at V and 3 bases at J, leaving 8 bases unmatched. The CDR3 bases are TGTGCCAGCAGACAAACAGGGGCTACCAATCAGCCCCAGCATTTT. Protein product: CASRQTGATNQPQHF.

About this clone itself: A much bigger clone sits one base away, suggesting this may be a read error. The sample holds other DNA sequences that translate to the same CDR3. This chain joins TRBV10-3 and TRBJ1-5; D is perhaps TRBD1 (5 bases). The germline V gene has CDR1 ENHRY and CDR2 SYGVKD. CDR3 length: 14 amino acids. CDR3 in DNA: TGTGCCATCTCGGATGCGGGGGTCAATCAGCCTCAGCATTTT. It translates to CAISDAGVNQPQHF.